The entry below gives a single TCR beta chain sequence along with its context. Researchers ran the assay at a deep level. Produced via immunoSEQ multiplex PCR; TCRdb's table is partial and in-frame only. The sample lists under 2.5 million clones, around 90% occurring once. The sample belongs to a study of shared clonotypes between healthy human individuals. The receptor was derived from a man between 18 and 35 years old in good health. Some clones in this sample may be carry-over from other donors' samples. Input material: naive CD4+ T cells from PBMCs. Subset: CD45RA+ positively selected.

In nucleotides, the CDR3 is TGTGCCAGCAGCCCAATGCGACAGGAAGGCGAGCAGTACTTC. It specifies CASSPMRQEGEQYF. The chain carries TRBV9 and TRBJ2-7; a possible D gene is TRBD1 (6 bases). V was shortened by 4 bases and J by 6 bases, with 17 bases between the two germline ends. The CDR3 has 14 amino acids. CDR1 SGDLS and CDR2 YYNGEE come from the germline V gene.